The rows below give T cell receptor beta chains drawn from one sample of a study of cytomegalovirus exposure and HLA in healthy donors. The protocol was immunoSEQ multiplex PCR, while the TCRdb copy is restricted to in-frame clones and leaves out a portion. The sample contains 120,000 or so clones, about four fifths of which appear only once. Material for sequencing was PBMCs. The receptors shown here come from a man younger than 35 in good health and CMV-seronegative. Both conserved end residues are part of each CDR3. D genes are given only for firm matches. Size is omitted from some rows. Given values are once, few, many or a class for expanded clones.

.	TRBV2	TRBJ1-3	.	CASSTVTTGNTIYF	TGTGCCAGCAGTACGGTAACCACCGGAAACACCATATATTTT
.	TRBV11-2	TRBJ1-1	.	CASSLVPGSMNTEAFF	TGTGCCAGCAGCTTAGTTCCAGGGTCGATGAACACTGAAGCTTTCTTT
.	TRBV5-8	TRBJ2-1	TRBD2	CASSPPPGLAFDEQFF	TGTGCCAGCAGCCCCCCCCCGGGACTAGCATTCGATGAGCAGTTCTTC
.	TRBV6-5	TRBJ2-7	TRBD1	CASSLTGGAQYF	TGTGCCAGCAGTCTGACAGGGGGTGCGCAGTACTTC
.	TRBV19	TRBJ1-4	.	CASSPGQISAGEKLFF	TGTGCCAGTAGCCCGGGACAAATTTCCGCGGGTGAAAAACTGTTTTTT
.	TRBV11-2	TRBJ2-1	.	CASSLRYGGAHSYNEQFF	TGTGCCAGCAGCTTAAGGTATGGGGGCGCCCACTCCTACAATGAGCAGTTCTTC
once	TRBV18	TRBJ1-5	.	CASSPEPPGVSNQPQHF	TGTGCCAGCTCACCCGAGCCCCCAGGGGTGAGCAATCAGCCCCAGCATTTT
once	TRBV6-5	TRBJ2-2	TRBD1	CASSSGQGARGELFF	TGTGCCAGCAGCTCGGGACAGGGGGCGCGAGGGGAGCTGTTTTTT
.	TRBV21-1	TRBJ1-6	.	CASSKGPKGSYHNNSPLHF	TGTGCCAGCAGCAAGGGCCCCAAGGGGTCATACCACAATAATTCACCCCTCCACTTT
.	TRBV5-1	TRBJ2-7	TRBD2	CASSLSGAFDEQYF	TGCGCCAGCAGCTTGAGCGGGGCATTCGACGAGCAGTACTTC
.	TRBV7-2	TRBJ2-1	TRBD2	CASSRSGGNNEQFF	TGTGCCAGCAGCCGCAGCGGGGGGAACAATGAGCAGTTCTTC
.	TRBV18	TRBJ1-5	.	CASSPSSGQPQHF	TGTGCCAGCTCACCTTCCTCGGGTCAGCCCCAGCATTTT
few	TRBV4-3	TRBJ1-6	.	CASSQAGGLNSPLHF	TGCGCCAGCAGCCAAGCCGGCGGGCTTAATTCACCCCTCCACTTT
.	TRBV19	TRBJ1-2	TRBD1	CASRETGDNYGYTF	TGTGCCAGTAGGGAGACAGGGGATAACTATGGCTACACCTTC